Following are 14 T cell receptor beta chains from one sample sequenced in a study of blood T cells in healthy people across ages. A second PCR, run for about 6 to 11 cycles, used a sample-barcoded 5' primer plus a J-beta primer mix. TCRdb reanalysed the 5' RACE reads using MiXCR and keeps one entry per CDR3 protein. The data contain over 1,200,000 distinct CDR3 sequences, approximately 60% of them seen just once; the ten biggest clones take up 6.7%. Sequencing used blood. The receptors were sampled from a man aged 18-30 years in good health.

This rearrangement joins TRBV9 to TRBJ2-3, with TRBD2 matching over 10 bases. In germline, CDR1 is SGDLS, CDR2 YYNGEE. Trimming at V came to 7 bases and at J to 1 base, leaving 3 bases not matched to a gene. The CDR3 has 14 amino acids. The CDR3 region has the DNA TGTGCCAGCGGTAGCGGGGGGCGCACAGATACGCAGTATTTT. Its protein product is CASGSGGRTDTQYF.

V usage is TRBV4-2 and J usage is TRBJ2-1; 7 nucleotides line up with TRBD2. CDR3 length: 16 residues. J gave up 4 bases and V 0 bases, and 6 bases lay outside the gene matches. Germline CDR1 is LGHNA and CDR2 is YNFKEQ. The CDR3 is CASSQEGSGRYNEQFF. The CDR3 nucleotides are TGTGCCAGCAGCCAAGAGGGTAGCGGGCGGTACAATGAGCAGTTCTTC.

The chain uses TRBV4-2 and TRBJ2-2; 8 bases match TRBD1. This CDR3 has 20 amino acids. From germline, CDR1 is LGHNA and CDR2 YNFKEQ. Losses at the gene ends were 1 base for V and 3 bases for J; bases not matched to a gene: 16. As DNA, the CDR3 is TGTGCCAGCAGCCAAGGGACAGGGAATTATGGGGCGGTGGACACCGGGGAGCTGTTTTTT. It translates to CASSQGTGNYGAVDTGELFF.

The CDR3 is CASSHDSLGDEQYF. CDR3 DNA sequence: TGTGCCAGCAGCCATGACTCCTTGGGGGACGAGCAGTACTTC. The gene calls are TRBV7-2 and TRBJ2-7; D may be TRBD1 or TRBD2 (5 bases each). V lost 5 bases and J lost 5, with 16 bases in between. This CDR3 spans 14 amino acids. Germline CDR1 reads SGHTA; CDR2 reads FQGNSA.

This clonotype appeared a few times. In nucleotides, the CDR3 is TGCGCCAGCAGCCAAGAGGACAGACTGAACACTGAAGCTTTCTTT. This codes for CASSQEDRLNTEAFF. The gene calls are TRBV4-1 and TRBJ1-1; D possibly corresponds to TRBD1 (6 bases). The CDR3 runs 15 residues. Trimming pared 0 bases from V and 0 bases from J, leaving 8 bases between. Germline CDR1 is MGHRA and CDR2 is YSYEKL.

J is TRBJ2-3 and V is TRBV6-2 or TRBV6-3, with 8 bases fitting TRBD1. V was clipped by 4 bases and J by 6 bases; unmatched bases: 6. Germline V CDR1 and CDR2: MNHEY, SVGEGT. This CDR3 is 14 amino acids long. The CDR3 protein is CASSFRTGRDTQYF. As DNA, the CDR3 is TGTGCCAGCAGTTTTCGGACAGGGAGGGATACGCAGTATTTT.

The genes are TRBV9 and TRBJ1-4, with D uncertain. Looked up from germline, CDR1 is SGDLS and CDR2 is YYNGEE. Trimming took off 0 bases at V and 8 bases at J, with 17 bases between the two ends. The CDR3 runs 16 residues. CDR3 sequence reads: CASSVGAANRREKLFF. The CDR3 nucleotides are TGTGCCAGCAGCGTAGGGGCTGCCAATAGGAGGGAAAAACTGTTTTTT. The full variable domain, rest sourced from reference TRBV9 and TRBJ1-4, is DSGVTQTPKHLITATGQRVTLRCSPRSGDLSVYWYQQSLDQGLQFLIQYYNGEERAKGNILERFSAQQFPDLHSELNLSSLELGDSALYFCASSVGAANRREKLFFGSGTQLSVL.

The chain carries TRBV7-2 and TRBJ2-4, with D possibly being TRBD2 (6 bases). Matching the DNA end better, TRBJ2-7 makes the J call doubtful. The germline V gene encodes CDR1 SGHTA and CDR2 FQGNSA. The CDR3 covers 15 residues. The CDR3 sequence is CASSFKGTLVDEQYF. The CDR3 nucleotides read TGTGCCAGCAGCTTTAAGGGGACTCTCGTCGACGAGCAGTACTTC.

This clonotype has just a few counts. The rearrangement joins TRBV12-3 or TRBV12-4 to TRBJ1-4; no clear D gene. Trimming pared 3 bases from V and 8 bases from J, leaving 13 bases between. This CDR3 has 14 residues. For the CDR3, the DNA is TGTGCCAGCAGTTTGGTCAGGACTCCCGAAAAACTGTTTTTT. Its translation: CASSLVRTPEKLFF.

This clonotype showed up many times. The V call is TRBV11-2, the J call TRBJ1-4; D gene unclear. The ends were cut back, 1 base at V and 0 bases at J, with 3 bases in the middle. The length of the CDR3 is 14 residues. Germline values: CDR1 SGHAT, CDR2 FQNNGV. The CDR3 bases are TGTGCCAGCAGCTTAGTTGCAACTAATGAAAAACTGTTTTTT. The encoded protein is CASSLVATNEKLFF.

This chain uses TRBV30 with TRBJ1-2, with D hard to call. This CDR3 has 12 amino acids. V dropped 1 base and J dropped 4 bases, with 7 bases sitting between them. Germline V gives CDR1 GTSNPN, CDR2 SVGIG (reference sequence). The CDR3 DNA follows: TGTGCCTGGAGTGAGAGAGTCTATGGCTACACCTTC. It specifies CAWSERVYGYTF.

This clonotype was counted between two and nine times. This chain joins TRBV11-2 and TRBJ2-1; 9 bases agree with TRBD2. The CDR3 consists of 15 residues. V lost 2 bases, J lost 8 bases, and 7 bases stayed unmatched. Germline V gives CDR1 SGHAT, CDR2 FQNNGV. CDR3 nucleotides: TGTGCCAGCAGCTTATCAGTAGCGGGGGATCATGAGCAGTTCTTC. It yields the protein CASSLSVAGDHEQFF.

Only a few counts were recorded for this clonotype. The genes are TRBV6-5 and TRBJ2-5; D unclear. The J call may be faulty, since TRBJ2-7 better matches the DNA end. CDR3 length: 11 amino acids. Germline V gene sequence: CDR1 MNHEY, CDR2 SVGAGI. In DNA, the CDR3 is TGTGCCAGCAGTTACAATAACGAGCAGTACTTC. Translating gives CASSYNNEQYF.

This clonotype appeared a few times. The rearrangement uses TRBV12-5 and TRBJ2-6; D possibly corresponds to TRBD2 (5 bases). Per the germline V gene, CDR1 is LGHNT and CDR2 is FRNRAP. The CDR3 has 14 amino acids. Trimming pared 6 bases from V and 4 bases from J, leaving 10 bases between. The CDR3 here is CASGPGYGANVLTF. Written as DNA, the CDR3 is TGTGCTAGTGGCCCGGGATACGGGGCCAACGTCCTGACTTTC.